This T cell receptor (beta chain) was sequenced in a study of T cell repertoires in cytomegalovirus infection. V lost 4 bases, J lost 1 base, and 14 bases lay in between. This CDR3 is built from 16 residues. CDR1 is SGHNT and CDR2 is YYREEE in the germline V gene (reference sequence). TCRdb re-analysed the reads in MiXCR, keeping a single row per CDR3 protein. Of 830,000 or so distinct CDR3 sequences listed, approximately 32% are singletons. This clonotype has just a few counts. Its target is not known. The clonotype originates from a human donor in good health (CMV status not recorded). Some clones in this sample may be carry-over from other donors' samples. This chain links TRBV5-4 with TRBJ2-2, with unresolved D. The source was cultured CD8+ T cells from PBMCs, collected from culture after CMV antigen stimulation. CDR3 in DNA: TGTGCCAGCAGCCCGTTTGGGCCTGGGAACACCGGGGAGCTGTTTTTT. Encoded protein: CASSPFGPGNTGELFF.